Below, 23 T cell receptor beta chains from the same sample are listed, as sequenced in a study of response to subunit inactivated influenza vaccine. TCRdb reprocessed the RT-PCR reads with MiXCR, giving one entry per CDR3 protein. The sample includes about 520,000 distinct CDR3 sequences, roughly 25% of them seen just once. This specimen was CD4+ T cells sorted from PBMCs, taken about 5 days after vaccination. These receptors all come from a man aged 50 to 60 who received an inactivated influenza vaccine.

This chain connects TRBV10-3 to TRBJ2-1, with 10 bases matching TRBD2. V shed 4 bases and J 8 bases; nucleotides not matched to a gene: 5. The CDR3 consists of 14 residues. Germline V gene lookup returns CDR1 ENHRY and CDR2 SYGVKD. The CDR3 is CAISGVLAGDEQFF. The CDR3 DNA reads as TGTGCCATCAGTGGAGTCCTAGCGGGAGATGAGCAGTTCTTC.

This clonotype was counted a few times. The CDR3 sequence: CATSAPVAGGDDTQYF. CDR3 nucleotides: TGTGCCACCAGTGCCCCTGTAGCAGGGGGCGATGATACGCAGTATTTT. This chain connects TRBV24-1 to TRBJ2-3; 8 nucleotides match TRBD1. The V segment lost 5 bases and the J segment 6 bases; nucleotides outside the gene matches: 12. CDR3 length: 16 amino acids. CDR1 is KGHDR, CDR2 SFDVKD, per germline.

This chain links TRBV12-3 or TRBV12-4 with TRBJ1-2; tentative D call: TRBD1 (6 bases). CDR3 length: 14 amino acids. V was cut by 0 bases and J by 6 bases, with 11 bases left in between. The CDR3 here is CASSLARGGDGYTF. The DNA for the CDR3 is TGTGCCAGCAGTTTAGCGAGGGGGGGAGATGGCTACACCTTC.

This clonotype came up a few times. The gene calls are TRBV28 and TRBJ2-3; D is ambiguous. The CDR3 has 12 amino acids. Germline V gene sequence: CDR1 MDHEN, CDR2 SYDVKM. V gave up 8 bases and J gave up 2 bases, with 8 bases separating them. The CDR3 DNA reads TGTGCCAGCTTGGGTAACACAGATACGCAGTATTTT. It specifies CASLGNTDTQYF.

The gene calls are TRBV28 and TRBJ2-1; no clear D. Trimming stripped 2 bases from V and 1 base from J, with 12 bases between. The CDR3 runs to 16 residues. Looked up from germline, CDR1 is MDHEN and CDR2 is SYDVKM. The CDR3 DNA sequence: TGTGCCAGCAGTTTAAATACGGTGCGTTCCTACAATGAGCAGTTCTTC. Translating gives CASSLNTVRSYNEQFF.

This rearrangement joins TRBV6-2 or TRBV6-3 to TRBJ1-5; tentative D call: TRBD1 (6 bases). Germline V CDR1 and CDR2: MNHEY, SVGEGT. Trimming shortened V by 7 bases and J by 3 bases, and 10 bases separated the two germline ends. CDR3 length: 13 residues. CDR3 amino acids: CASKTGYNQPQHF. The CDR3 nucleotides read TGTGCCAGCAAGACAGGATACAATCAGCCCCAGCATTTT.

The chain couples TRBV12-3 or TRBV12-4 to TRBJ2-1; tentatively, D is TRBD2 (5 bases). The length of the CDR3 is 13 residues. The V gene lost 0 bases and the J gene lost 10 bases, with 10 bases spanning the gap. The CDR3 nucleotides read TGTGCCAGCAGTTTAGCGGGTACGGGGGAGCAGTTCTTC. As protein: CASSLAGTGEQFF.

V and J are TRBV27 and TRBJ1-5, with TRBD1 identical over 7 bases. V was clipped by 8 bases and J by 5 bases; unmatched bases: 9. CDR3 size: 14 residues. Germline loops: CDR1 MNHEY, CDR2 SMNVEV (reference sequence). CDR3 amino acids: CASSNRGADQPQHF. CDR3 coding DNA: TGTGCCAGCTCTAACAGGGGCGCGGATCAGCCCCAGCATTTT.

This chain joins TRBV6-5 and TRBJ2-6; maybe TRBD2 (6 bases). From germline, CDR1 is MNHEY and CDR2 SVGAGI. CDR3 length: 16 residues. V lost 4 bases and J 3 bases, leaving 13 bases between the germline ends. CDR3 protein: CASSSPQGGGANVLTF. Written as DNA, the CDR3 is TGTGCCAGCAGTTCGCCCCAGGGAGGTGGGGCCAACGTCCTGACTTTC.

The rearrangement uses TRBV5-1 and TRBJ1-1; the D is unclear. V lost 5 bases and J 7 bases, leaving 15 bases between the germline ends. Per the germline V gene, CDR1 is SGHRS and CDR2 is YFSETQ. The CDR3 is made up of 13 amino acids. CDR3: CASRIMPEGEAFF. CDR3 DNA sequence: TGCGCCAGCAGGATTATGCCAGAGGGTGAAGCTTTCTTT.

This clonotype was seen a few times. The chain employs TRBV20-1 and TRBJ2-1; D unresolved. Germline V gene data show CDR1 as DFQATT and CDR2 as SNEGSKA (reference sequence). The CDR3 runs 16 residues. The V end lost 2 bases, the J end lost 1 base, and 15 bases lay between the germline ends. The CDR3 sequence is CSARRPVADSYNEQFF. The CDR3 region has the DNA TGCAGTGCTAGACGACCCGTAGCTGATTCCTACAATGAGCAGTTCTTC.

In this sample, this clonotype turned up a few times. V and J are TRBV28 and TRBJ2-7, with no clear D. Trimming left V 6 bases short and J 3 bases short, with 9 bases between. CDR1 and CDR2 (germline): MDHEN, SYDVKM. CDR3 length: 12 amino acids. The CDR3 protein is CASSRRYYEQYF. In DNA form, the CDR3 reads TGTGCCAGCAGCCGGCGATACTACGAGCAGTACTTC. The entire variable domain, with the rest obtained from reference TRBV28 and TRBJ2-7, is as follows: DVKVTQSSRYLVKRTGEKVFLECVQDMDHENMFWYRQDPGLGLRLIYFSYDVKMKEKGDIPEGYSVSREKKERFSLILESASTNQTSMYLCASSRRYYEQYFGPGTRLTVT.

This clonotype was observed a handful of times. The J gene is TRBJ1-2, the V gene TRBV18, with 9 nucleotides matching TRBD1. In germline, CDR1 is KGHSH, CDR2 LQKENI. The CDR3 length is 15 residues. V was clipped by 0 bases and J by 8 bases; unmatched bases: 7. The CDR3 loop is CASSPPLQGARGYTF. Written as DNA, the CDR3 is TGTGCCAGCTCACCACCGTTACAGGGGGCAAGAGGCTACACCTTC. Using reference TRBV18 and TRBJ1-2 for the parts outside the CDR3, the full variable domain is NAGVMQNPRHLVRRRGQEARLRCSPMKGHSHVYWYRQLPEEGLKFMVYLQKENIIDESGMPKERFSAEFPKEGPSILRIQQVVRGDSAAYFCASSPPLQGARGYTFGSGTRLTVV.

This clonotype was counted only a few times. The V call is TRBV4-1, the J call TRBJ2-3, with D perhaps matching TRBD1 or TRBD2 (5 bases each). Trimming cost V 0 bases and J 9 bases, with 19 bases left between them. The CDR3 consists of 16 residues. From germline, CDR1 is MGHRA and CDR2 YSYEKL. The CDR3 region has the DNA TGCGCCAGCAGCCAAGATACTGATATAACGGGGCGGACGCAGTATTTT. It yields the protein CASSQDTDITGRTQYF.

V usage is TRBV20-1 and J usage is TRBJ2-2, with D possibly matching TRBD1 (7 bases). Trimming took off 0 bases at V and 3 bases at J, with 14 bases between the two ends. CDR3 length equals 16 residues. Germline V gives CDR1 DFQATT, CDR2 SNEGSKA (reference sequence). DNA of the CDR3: TGCAGTGCTAGAGATCGGAGGGGGCGCGACACCGGGGAGCTGTTTTTT. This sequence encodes CSARDRRGRDTGELFF.

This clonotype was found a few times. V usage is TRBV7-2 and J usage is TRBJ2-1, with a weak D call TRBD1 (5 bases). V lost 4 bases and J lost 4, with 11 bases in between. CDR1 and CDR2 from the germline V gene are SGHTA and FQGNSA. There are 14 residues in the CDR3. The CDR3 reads CASSWAGRYNEQFF. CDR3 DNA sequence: TGTGCCAGCAGCTGGGCAGGGCGATACAATGAGCAGTTCTTC.

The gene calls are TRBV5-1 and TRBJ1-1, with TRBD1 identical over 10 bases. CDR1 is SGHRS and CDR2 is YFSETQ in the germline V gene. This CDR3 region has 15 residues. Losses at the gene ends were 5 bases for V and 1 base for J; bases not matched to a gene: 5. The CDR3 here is CASRWGQGPNTEAFF. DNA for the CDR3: TGCGCCAGCAGATGGGGACAGGGGCCGAACACTGAAGCTTTCTTT.

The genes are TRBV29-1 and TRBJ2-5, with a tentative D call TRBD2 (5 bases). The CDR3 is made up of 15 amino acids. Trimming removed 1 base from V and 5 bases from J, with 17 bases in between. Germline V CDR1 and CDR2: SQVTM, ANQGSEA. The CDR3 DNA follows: TGCAGCGTTGAAGGGGGAGCCAGATCTGGGGAGACCCAGTACTTC. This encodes CSVEGGARSGETQYF.

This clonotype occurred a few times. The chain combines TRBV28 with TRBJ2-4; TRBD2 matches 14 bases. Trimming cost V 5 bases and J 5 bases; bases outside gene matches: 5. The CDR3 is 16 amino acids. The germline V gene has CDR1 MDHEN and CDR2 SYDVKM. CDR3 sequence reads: CASSIGLAGGQNIQYF. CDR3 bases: TGTGCCAGCAGTATAGGACTAGCGGGAGGTCAAAACATTCAGTACTTC.

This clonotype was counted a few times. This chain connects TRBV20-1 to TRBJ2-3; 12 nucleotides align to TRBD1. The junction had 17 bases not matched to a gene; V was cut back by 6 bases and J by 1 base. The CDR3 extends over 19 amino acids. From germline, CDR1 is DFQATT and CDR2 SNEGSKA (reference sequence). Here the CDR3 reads CSANPGQGAFGDGTDTQYF. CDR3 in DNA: TGCAGTGCCAACCCGGGACAGGGGGCTTTTGGAGATGGCACAGATACGCAGTATTTT.

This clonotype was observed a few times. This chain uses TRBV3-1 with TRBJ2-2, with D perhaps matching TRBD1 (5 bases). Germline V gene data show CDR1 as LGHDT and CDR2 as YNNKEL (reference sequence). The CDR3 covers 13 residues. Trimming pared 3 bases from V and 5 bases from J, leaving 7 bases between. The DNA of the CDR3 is TGTGCCAGCAGCCAGCAGGGAACCGGGGAGCTGTTTTTT. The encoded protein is CASSQQGTGELFF.

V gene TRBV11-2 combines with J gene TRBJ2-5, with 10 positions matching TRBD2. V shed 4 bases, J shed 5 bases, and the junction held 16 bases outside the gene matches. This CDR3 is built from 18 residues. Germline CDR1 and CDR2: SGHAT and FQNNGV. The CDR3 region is CASSSSGAGGRRWETQYF. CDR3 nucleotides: TGTGCCAGCAGCTCCTCGGGAGCGGGGGGGCGTCGTTGGGAGACCCAGTACTTC.

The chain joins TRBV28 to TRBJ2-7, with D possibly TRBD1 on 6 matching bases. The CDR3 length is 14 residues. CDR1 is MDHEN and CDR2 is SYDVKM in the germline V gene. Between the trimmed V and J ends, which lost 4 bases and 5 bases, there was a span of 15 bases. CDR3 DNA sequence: TGTGCCAGCAGTTCGGGACATAGGATTCACGAGCAGTACTTC. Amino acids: CASSSGHRIHEQYF.